The 23 T cell receptor beta chains in this list originate from one sample, sequenced in a study of blood T cell repertoires in COVID-19. Sequencing was performed with immunoSEQ multiplex PCR; in TCRdb, only in-frame clones are kept and a portion is missing. The sample yields 150,000 to 200,000 clones, about 89% seen once. The sample taken for sequencing was peripheral blood. The receptors were gathered from a man aged 40-49 years with acute or convalescent COVID-19.

The CDR3 DNA is TGTGCCAGCAGTTTAGGTAACGGGGGGGTATACGAGCAGTACTTC. Its translation is CASSLGNGGVYEQYF. The chain recombines TRBV27 with TRBJ2-7; TRBD2 agrees at 8 bases. This CDR3 spans 15 amino acids. The ends lost 2 bases at V and 4 bases at J; junction bases unmatched: 7. Germline V lookup: CDR1 MNHEY, CDR2 SMNVEV (reference sequence).

J is TRBJ2-7 and V is TRBV6-6; D is uncertain. Germline CDR1 is MNHNY and CDR2 is SVGAGI (reference sequence). Trimming removed 5 bases from V and 7 bases from J, with 9 bases in between. The CDR3 is made up of 11 amino acids. The CDR3, as DNA: TGTGCCAGCAGTACATTGGAGGAGCAGTACTTC. Its translation: CASSTLEEQYF.

This chain connects TRBV15 to TRBJ1-5, with D perhaps matching TRBD1 (6 bases). The ends were cut back, 5 bases at V and 5 bases at J, with 16 bases in the middle. Germline CDR1 is LNHNV and CDR2 is YYDKDF (reference sequence). The CDR3 consists of 15 residues. The CDR3 reads CATSPTGSLDQPQHF. The DNA of the CDR3 is TGTGCCACCAGCCCGACAGGAAGCTTGGATCAGCCCCAGCATTTT.

The V call is TRBV5-1, the J call TRBJ1-2; D ambiguous. CDR1 is SGHRS, CDR2 YFSETQ, per germline. The CDR3 is made up of 14 amino acids. The V gene lost 1 base and the J gene lost 0 bases, with 7 bases spanning the gap. The CDR3 nucleotides read TGCGCCAGCAGCTTGACCACTTCTAACTATGGCTACACCTTC. Amino acids: CASSLTTSNYGYTF.

The chain uses TRBV6-1 and TRBJ1-5; 8 positions match TRBD1. CDR3 length equals 19 residues. CDR1 MNHNS and CDR2 SASEGT come from the germline V gene. V lost 3 bases to trimming and J lost 2 bases; unmatched junction nucleotides: 15. The CDR3 region has the DNA TGTGCCAGCAGTGAGGTTGCGCGACAGGGGTTCGGGGGCAATCAGCCCCAGCATTTT. This codes for CASSEVARQGFGGNQPQHF.

The CDR3 protein is CASSPALAGGTDTQYF. In nucleotides, the CDR3 is TGTGCCAGCTCACCTGCGCTAGCGGGGGGCACAGATACGCAGTATTTT. The chain couples TRBV18 to TRBJ2-3, with 10 bases fitting TRBD2. The length of the CDR3 is 16 residues. Germline CDR1 reads KGHSH; CDR2 reads LQKENI. Trimming removed 3 bases from V and 1 base from J; junction bases left unmatched: 4.

This chain joins TRBV5-4 and TRBJ2-3; 8 nucleotides line up with TRBD1. Trimming took 0 bases from V and 3 from J; bases not matched to a gene: 3. Per germline, CDR1 SGHNT and CDR2 YYREEE (reference sequence). This CDR3 is 15 amino acids long. This CDR3 reads CASSLARQGTDTQYF. The CDR3 region has the DNA TGTGCCAGCAGCTTGGCGAGACAGGGGACAGATACGCAGTATTTT.

The chain links TRBV9 to TRBJ2-3; TRBD2 matches at 10 bases. This CDR3 spans 16 amino acids. The V gene's germline CDR1 is SGDLS and CDR2 YYNGEE. Trimming took 3 bases from V and 1 from J; bases not matched to a gene: 5. The DNA of the CDR3 is TGTGCCAGCAGCGACCAGCGGGGGGGAGGCACAGATACGCAGTATTTT. Its protein product is CASSDQRGGGTDTQYF.

This chain connects TRBV24-1 to TRBJ2-2; a possible D gene is TRBD1 (5 bases). Per the germline V gene, CDR1 is KGHDR and CDR2 is SFDVKD. V lost 2 bases to trimming and J lost 5 bases, with 14 bases between them. The CDR3 has 16 residues. Here the CDR3 reads CATSDSAQGWTGELFF. Written as DNA, the CDR3 is TGTGCCACCAGTGATTCTGCCCAGGGATGGACCGGGGAGCTGTTTTTT.

The chain uses TRBV19 and TRBJ2-3; D uncertain. Looked up from germline, CDR1 is LNHDA and CDR2 is SQIVND (reference sequence). V was pared by 5 bases and J by 1 base, with 16 bases between. This CDR3 region has 16 residues. CDR3 sequence reads: CASSPERRIRTDTQYF. The CDR3 nucleotides are TGTGCCAGTAGTCCGGAGCGTCGGATCCGCACAGATACGCAGTATTTT.

The rearrangement uses TRBV9 and TRBJ2-5, with TRBD2 matching 11 bases. This CDR3 spans 14 amino acids. Germline CDR1 and CDR2: SGDLS and YYNGEE. The ends lost 1 base at V and 4 bases at J; junction bases unmatched: 0. The chain's CDR3 is CASSVTSGGETQYF. CDR3 coding DNA: TGTGCCAGCAGCGTAACTAGCGGGGGAGAGACCCAGTACTTC.

The chain recombines TRBV4-2 with TRBJ2-7, with unresolved D. V was shortened by 0 bases and J by 4 bases, with 4 bases between the two germline ends. Germline V gene sequence: CDR1 LGHNA, CDR2 YNFKEQ. This CDR3 has 12 residues. As DNA, the CDR3 is TGTGCCAGCAGCCAAGATTCGTACGAGCAGTACTTC. Translation gives CASSQDSYEQYF.

This CDR3 reads CASSLLVSLYGYTF. CDR3 DNA sequence: TGTGCCAGCAGTTTACTGGTGAGCCTCTATGGCTACACCTTC. This chain joins TRBV28 and TRBJ1-2; D unresolved. V was shortened by 2 bases and J by 4 bases, with 11 bases between the two germline ends. This CDR3 is built from 14 residues. In germline, CDR1 is MDHEN, CDR2 SYDVKM.

The rearrangement joins TRBV13 to TRBJ2-1; the match to TRBD2 covers 13 bases. With 7 bases clipped from V and 7 bases from J, the junction kept 10 bases outside the gene matches. The germline gives CDR1 PRHDT, CDR2 FYEKMQ (reference sequence). The CDR3 covers 16 residues. The CDR3 bases are TGTGCCAGCACTCGACCACTAGCGGGGGGGCGAAATGAGCAGTTCTTC. Its protein is CASTRPLAGGRNEQFF. Drawing the rest from reference TRBV13 and TRBJ2-1, the complete variable domain is AAGVIQSPRHLIKEKRETATLKCYPIPRHDTVYWYQQGPGQDPQFLISFYEKMQSDKGSIPDRFSAQQFSDYHSELNMSSLELGDSALYFCASTRPLAGGRNEQFFGPGTRLTVL.

V gene TRBV5-1 combines with J gene TRBJ2-1; possibly TRBD2 for D (6 bases). The CDR3 spans 16 residues. V lost 0 bases, J lost 0 bases, and 10 bases lay in between. CDR1 and CDR2 from the germline V gene are SGHRS and YFSETQ. The CDR3 here is CASSLAGGSSYNEQFF. DNA for the CDR3: TGCGCCAGCAGCTTGGCCGGGGGTAGCTCCTACAATGAGCAGTTCTTC.

The V and J genes are TRBV6-4 and TRBJ2-3; 9 bases match TRBD2. Germline CDR1 MRHNA, CDR2 SNTAGT. V shed 3 bases and J 4 bases; nucleotides not matched to a gene: 14. The CDR3 is 18 amino acids. The CDR3 DNA reads as TGTGCCAGCAGTGAATACCCCTCGGCGGGGGGGTACCCAGATACGCAGTATTTT. Its protein is CASSEYPSAGGYPDTQYF.

The chain combines TRBV18 with TRBJ2-1; TRBD1 matches at 7 bases. The CDR3 length is 16 residues. Germline CDR1 is KGHSH and CDR2 is LQKENI. V was pared by 3 bases and J by 5 bases, with 10 bases of the junction left unmatched. In nucleotides, the CDR3 is TGTGCCAGCTCACCTCGCGACAGGGTGCAAAACAATGAGCAGTTCTTC. Encoded protein: CASSPRDRVQNNEQFF.

The V gene is TRBV7-8, the J gene TRBJ2-3, with D hard to call. This CDR3 has 16 amino acids. V shed 0 bases and J shed 0 bases, with 10 bases lying between them. CDR1 SGHVS and CDR2 FQNEAQ come from the germline V gene. The CDR3 loop reads CASSLATVPSTDTQYF. CDR3 nucleotide sequence: TGTGCCAGCAGCTTAGCTACAGTCCCCAGCACAGATACGCAGTATTTT.

The V and J genes are TRBV12-1 and TRBJ2-3; no DNA check was done on the table's D call, TRBD2. TRBV12-1 is a listed pseudogene. The length of the CDR3 is 20 residues. The CDR3 DNA reads TGTGCCAGCAGCCCAACAGTCCCGGGACTAGCGGGGGGGCGAACAGATACGCAGTATTTT. Protein sequence: CASSPTVPGLAGGRTDTQYF.

The rearrangement links TRBV3-1 (or the pseudogene TRBV3-2) to TRBJ1-1, with TRBD1 matching over 7 bases. Germline V gene data show CDR1 as LGHDT and CDR2 as YNNKEL (reference sequence). The CDR3 is 14 amino acids. V lost 4 bases to trimming and J lost 4 bases; unmatched junction nucleotides: 6. The CDR3 spells CASSPRQGTTEAFF. The CDR3 DNA reads as TGTGCCAGCAGCCCCCGACAGGGCACCACTGAAGCTTTCTTT.

This chain uses TRBV7-6 with TRBJ2-1, with D perhaps TRBD2 (5 bases). The ends were cut back, 3 bases at V and 7 bases at J, with 16 bases in the middle. Germline V gives CDR1 SGHVS, CDR2 FNYEAQ. This CDR3 is 15 amino acids long. For the CDR3, the DNA is TGTGCCAGCAGCTTGGCTGCGGCTAGCTTAAATGAGCAGTTCTTC. It translates to CASSLAAASLNEQFF.

The V gene is TRBV11-2, the J gene TRBJ1-2; no firm D call. The germline CDR1 and CDR2 sequences are SGHAT and FQNNGV. This CDR3 region has 14 residues. Trimming removed 3 bases from V and 0 bases from J, with 8 bases in between. The CDR3 spells CASSFSSANYGYTF. CDR3 nucleotides: TGTGCCAGCAGCTTCTCCAGCGCTAACTATGGCTACACCTTC.

The gene calls are TRBV30 and TRBJ2-5, with 7 bases matching TRBD1. The CDR3 runs to 15 residues. V shed 1 base, J shed 1 base, and the junction held 6 bases outside the gene matches. CDR1 GTSNPN and CDR2 SVGIG come from the germline V gene (reference sequence). The CDR3 is CAWSERDRIQETQYF. For the CDR3, the DNA is TGTGCCTGGAGTGAACGGGACAGAATCCAAGAGACCCAGTACTTC. Drawing the rest from reference TRBV30 and TRBJ2-5, the complete variable domain is SQTIHQWPATLVQPVGSPLSLECTVEGTSNPNLYWYRQAAGRGLQLLFYSVGIGQISSEVPQNLSASRPQDRQFILSSKKLLLSDSGFYLCAWSERDRIQETQYFGPGTRLLVL.